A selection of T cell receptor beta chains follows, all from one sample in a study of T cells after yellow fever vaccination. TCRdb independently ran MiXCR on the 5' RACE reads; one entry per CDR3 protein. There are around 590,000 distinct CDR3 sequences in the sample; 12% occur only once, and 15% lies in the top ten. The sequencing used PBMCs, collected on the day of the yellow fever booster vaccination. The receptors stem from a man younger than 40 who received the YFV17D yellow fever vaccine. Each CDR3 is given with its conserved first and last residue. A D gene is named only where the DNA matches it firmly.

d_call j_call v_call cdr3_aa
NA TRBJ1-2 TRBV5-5 CASSLVPEPVGYGYTF
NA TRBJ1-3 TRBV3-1 CASSQESFPLRSGNTIYF
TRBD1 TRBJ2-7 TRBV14 CASRAGTGMDEQYF
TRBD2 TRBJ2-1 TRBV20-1 CSATRLAGAYEQFF
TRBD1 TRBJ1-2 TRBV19 CASRRRDRVGRNYGYTF
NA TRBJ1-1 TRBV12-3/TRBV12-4 CASSRNRNTEAFF
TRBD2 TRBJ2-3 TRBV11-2 CASSLDFIGGGGTDTQYF
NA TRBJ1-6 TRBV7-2 CASNQGSNSPLHF
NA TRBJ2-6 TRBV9 CASSVETPGANVLTF
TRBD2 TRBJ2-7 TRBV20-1 CSALTSGYEQYF
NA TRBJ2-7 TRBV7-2 CASSPDRTTSYEQYF
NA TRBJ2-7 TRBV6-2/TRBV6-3 CASSSPGLPSYEQYF
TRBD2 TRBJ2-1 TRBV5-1 CASSFTLAGGLEDNEQFF
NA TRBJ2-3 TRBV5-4 CASHPGYSTDTQYF
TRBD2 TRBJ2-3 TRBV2 CASSEGTSGARKYF
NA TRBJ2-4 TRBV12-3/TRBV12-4 CASSSISRDRANIQYF
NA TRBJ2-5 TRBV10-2 CASSGVVGIQETQYF
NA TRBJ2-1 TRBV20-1 CSATGGAGEEQFF
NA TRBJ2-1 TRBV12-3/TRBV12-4 CASSPAGGKTNEQFF
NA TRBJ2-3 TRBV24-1 CATARGGSTDTQYF
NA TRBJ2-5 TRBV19 CASGRAPQETQYF
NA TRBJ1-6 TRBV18 CASSPYPWGDNSPLHF
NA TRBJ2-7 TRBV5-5 CASSTGQAGYEQYF
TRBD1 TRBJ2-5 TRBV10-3 CAISGTGQETQYF
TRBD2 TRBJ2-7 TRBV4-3 CASSPGLAGGDRPYEQYF
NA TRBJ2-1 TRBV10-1 CASSEFTGANNEQFF
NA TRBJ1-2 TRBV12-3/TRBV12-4 CASKDRNSYGYTF
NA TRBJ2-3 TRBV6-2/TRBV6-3 CASSPDSFTDTQYF
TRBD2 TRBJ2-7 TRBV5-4 CASSLERESGYEQYF
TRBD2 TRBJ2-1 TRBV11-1 CASSFRFGGASGNYNEQFF
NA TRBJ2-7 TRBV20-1 CSARVWGEQYF
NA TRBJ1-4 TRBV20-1 CSVPDSFNEKLFF
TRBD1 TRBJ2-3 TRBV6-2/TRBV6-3 CASSHGTVRTDTQYF
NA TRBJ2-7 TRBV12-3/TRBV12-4 CASSVGYEQYF
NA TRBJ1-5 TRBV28 CASAWGSNQPQHF
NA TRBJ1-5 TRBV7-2 CASSLGWGSGQPQHF
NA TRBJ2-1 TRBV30 CAWSVAISSYNEQFF
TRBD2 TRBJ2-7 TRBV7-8 CASSLGAGETYEQYF
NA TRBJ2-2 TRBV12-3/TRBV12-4 CASSSTPGPPTGELFF
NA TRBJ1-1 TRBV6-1 CASSDPPGGGTEAFF
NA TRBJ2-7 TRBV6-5 CASSLTGTYEQYF
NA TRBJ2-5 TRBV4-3 CASSQDRAAGGETQYF
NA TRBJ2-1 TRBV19 CASSSRTRMNEQFF
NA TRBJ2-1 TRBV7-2 CASSFLYLAVTYNEQFF
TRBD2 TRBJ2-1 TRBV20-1 CSAKGTTEYNEQFF
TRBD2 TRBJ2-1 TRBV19 CASSLQRGTYNEQFF
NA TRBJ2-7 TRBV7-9 CASRVGGDSYEQYF
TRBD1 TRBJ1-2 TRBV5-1 CASSRDRVTSGYTF
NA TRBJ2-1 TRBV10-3 CAISEEQAYNEQFF